This TCR beta chain comes out of a study of T cells expressing NK-cell markers. Germline loops: CDR1 MGHRA, CDR2 YSYEKL. The CDR3 runs to 16 residues. TCRdb processed the 5' RACE reads again and assigns one entry to each CDR3 protein, with no DNA. This sample carries over 350,000 distinct CDR3 sequences, with 9.5% to 12% going to the ten biggest clones. The chain links TRBV4-1 to TRBJ2-1; with no DNA, the TCRdb D assignment of TRBD2 cannot be verified. The sample was blood T cells: a sorted CD56 or NKG2C T cell subset, CD4+ or CD8+ T cells, or bulk PBMC T cells (not recorded which). This clonotype was obtained from a woman aged 45-65 years in good health. The CDR3 sequence: CASSQISGSNYNEQFF.